This T cell receptor (beta chain) was sequenced during a study of OX40 agonist ivuxolimab in advanced cancers. Looking at the study overall: Prior checkpoint blockade (anti-PD-1, anti-PD-L1 or anti-CTLA-4) was permitted; about 40% had it.

Individuals having autoimmune disease history or systemic immunosuppression were not enrolled. A remark on this clone: As yet, its antigen is unknown.

General study points: Among some nonresponders, normalized T-cell clonal expansion was also low. Researchers did not establish what antigens the expanded peripheral T cells target.

Unmatched junction bases numbered 3, after V lost 2 bases and J lost 4 bases. The CDR3 spans 15 residues. Germline loops: CDR1 MNHEY, CDR2 SMNVEV (reference sequence). TCRdb's copy holds only in-frame clones and misses some; the assay was immunoSEQ multiplex PCR. In the table there are some 94,000 clones, more than 85% of which are singletons. The specimen comprised CD4+ or CD8+ T cells sorted from blood, sampled in a trial of the OX40 agonist ivuxolimab. The chain recombines TRBV27 with TRBJ2-1; TRBD1 aligns across 9 bases. The receptor's source is an adult with an advanced solid tumor such as melanoma, head and neck, liver or kidney cancer. CDR3 loop: CASSLPGQGYNEQFF. For the CDR3, the DNA is TGTGCCAGCAGTTTACCGGGACAGGGATACAATGAGCAGTTCTTC.